This T cell receptor (beta chain) was observed in a study of T cell responses to AZD1222 COVID-19 vaccine. Study background: Doses given second, at about 4 or about 12 weeks, were pooled. Regarding the study as a whole: An increase in Spike-specific TCR breadth and depth was observed after two AZD1222 doses. Repertoire samples came only from after the peak T cell response. Among the donors, most were white British and more were female, and clonal diversity was possibly underestimated.

TCRdb's table, derived via immunoSEQ multiplex PCR, lists solely in-frame clones and lacks some. Among approximately 140,000 clones listed, about nine tenths were seen once. The CDR3 sequence is 15 residues long. V gave up 6 bases and J gave up 2 bases, with 17 bases separating them. From germline, CDR1 is LNHDA and CDR2 SQIVND (reference sequence). With respect to this clone: Its antigen is currently unknown.

The source was peripheral blood, collected on day 0 of AZD1222 vaccination. This TCR was recovered from an adult in good health. This chain joins TRBV19 and TRBJ2-7; possibly TRBD1 for D (7 bases). The chain's CDR3 is CASRKEGAGAYEQYF. The CDR3 DNA follows: TGTGCCAGTAGAAAGGAGGGGGCAGGAGCCTACGAGCAGTACTTC.